This TCR beta chain was captured in a study of OX40 agonist ivuxolimab in advanced cancers. Study findings and constraints: Clonal expansion from baseline to week 6 occurred in both CD4+ and CD8+ T cells. Researchers report that CD8+ T cells had, on average, more expanded clones than CD4+.

Germline V gene lookup returns CDR1 SNHLY and CDR2 FYNNEI. V dropped 6 bases and J dropped 3 bases, with 15 bases sitting between them. CDR3 length equals 14 residues. It was autoimmune disease history or systemic immunosuppression that excluded patients. Worth noting for this clone: Antigen: not known.

Measured with immunoSEQ multiplex PCR; TCRdb has only the in-frame clones, and not every one. Among roughly 74,000 clones, about 90% were seen once, and the ten largest hold more than 0.5%. Sequenced material: CD4+ or CD8+ T cells sorted from blood, taken in a trial of the OX40 agonist ivuxolimab. The TCR sequence derives from an adult with an advanced solid tumor such as melanoma, head and neck, liver or kidney cancer. The genes are TRBV2 and TRBJ2-7, with D perhaps being TRBD1 or TRBD2 (5 bases each). CDR3 DNA: TGTGCCAGCAGAGACACCGGGACCCTCTACGAGCAGTACTTC. Translating it yields CASRDTGTLYEQYF.